The TCR beta chain described here comes from a study of cytomegalovirus exposure and HLA in healthy donors. PCR amplification relied on 60 Vbeta primers (plus 13 Jbeta primers). Libraries were prepared by immunoSEQ multiplex PCR; TCRdb keeps only in-frame clonotypes and omits some of them. The repertoire holds about 73,000 clones, with roughly four fifths as singletons. The CDR3 runs to 13 residues. V shed 7 bases and J 5 bases; nucleotides not matched to a gene: 7. Germline V gives CDR1 SNHLY, CDR2 FYNNEI. Comments on this clone: No antigen is known for it.

Study observations and caveats: Among the sequence variants, a highly shared cluster was likely an artifact of sequencing.

The sequenced sample was PBMCs. This clonotype was obtained from a man aged 65 to 85 in good health and CMV-seronegative. This chain connects TRBV2 to TRBJ2-7; 8 bases align to TRBD2. The CDR3 nucleotides are TGTGCCAGCACTACTAGCGGACAGAACGAGCAGTACTTC. This encodes CASTTSGQNEQYF.